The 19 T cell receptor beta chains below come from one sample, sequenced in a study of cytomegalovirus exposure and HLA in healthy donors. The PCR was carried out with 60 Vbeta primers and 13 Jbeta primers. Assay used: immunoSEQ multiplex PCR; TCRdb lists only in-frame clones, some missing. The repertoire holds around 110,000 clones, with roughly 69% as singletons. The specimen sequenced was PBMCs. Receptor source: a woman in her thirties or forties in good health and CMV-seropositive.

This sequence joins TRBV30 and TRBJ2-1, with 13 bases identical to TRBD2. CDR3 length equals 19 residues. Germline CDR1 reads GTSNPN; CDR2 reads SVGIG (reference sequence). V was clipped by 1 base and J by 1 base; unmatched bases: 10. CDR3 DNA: TGTGCCTGGAGTGACCCCGGGACTAGCGGGATGGTATCCTACAATGAGCAGTTCTTC. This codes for CAWSDPGTSGMVSYNEQFF.

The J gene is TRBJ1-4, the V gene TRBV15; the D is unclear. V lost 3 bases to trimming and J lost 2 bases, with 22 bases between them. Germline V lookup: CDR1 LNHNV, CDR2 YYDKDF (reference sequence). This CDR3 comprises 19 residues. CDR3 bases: TGTGCCACCAGCAGGACGCAGGTTGGTCGCTCTCGGACTAATGAAAAACTGTTTTTT. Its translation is CATSRTQVGRSRTNEKLFF. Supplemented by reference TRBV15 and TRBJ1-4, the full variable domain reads DAMVIQNPRYQVTQFGKPVTLSCSQTLNHNVMYWYQQKSSQAPKLLFHYYDKDFNNEADTPDNFQSRRPNTSFCFLDIRSPGLGDTAMYLCATSRTQVGRSRTNEKLFFGSGTQLSVL.

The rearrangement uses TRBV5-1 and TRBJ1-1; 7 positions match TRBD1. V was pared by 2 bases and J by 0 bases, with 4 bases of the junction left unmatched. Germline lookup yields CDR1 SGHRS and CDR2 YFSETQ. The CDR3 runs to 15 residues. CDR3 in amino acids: CASSFGTALNTEAFF. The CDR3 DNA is TGCGCCAGCAGCTTCGGGACAGCTCTGAACACTGAAGCTTTCTTT.

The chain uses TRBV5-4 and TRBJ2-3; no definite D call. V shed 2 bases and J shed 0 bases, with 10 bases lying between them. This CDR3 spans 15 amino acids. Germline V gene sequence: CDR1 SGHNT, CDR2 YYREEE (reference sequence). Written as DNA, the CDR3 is TGTGCCAGCAGCTTTGGCTTGGTGAGCACAGATACGCAGTATTTT. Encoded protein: CASSFGLVSTDTQYF.

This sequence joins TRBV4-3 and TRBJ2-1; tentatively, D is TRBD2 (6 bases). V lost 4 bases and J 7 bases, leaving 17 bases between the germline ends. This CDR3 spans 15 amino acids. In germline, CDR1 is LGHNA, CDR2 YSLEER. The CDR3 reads CASSRRDLGINEQFF. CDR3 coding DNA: TGCGCCAGCAGCCGCCGGGACTTAGGTATTAATGAGCAGTTCTTC.

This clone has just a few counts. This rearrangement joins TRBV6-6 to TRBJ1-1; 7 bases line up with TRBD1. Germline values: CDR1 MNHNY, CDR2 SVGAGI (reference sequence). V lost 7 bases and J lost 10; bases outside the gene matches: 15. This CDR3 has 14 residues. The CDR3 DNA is TGTGCCAGCAAAAAAGGGGGCGATCCCGAGGTAGCTTTCTTT. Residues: CASKKGGDPEVAFF.

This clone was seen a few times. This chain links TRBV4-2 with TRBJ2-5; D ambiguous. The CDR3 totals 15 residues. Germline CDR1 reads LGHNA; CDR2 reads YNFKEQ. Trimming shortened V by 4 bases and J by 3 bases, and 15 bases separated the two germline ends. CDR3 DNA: TGTGCCAGCAGCCGAGCACGAGAACTGAAAGAGACCCAGTACTTC. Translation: CASSRARELKETQYF.

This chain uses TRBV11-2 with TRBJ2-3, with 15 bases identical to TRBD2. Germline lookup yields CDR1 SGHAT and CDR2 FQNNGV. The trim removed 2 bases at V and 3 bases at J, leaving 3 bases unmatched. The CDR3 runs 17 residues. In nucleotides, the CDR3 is TGTGCCAGCAGCTTAACCGGACTAGCGGGAGGGACAGATACGCAGTATTTT. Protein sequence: CASSLTGLAGGTDTQYF.

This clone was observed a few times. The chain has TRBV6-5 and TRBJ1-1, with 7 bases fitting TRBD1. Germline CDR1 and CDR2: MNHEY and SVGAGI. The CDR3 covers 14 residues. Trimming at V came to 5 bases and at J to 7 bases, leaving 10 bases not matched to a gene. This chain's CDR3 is CASSPDRARGEAFF. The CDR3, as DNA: TGTGCCAGCAGTCCAGACAGGGCAAGAGGTGAAGCTTTCTTT.

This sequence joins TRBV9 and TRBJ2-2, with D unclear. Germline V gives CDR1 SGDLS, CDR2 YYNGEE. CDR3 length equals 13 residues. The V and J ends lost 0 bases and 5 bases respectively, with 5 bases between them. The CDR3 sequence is CASSVDPTGELFF. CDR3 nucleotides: TGTGCCAGCAGCGTAGATCCGACCGGGGAGCTGTTTTTT.

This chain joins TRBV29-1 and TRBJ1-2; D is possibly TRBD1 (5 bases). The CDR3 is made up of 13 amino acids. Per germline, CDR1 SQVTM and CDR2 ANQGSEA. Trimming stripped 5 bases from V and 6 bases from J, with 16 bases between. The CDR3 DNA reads TGCAGCGTTCCCGTTTCGACCAGGGATGGCTACACCTTC. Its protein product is CSVPVSTRDGYTF.

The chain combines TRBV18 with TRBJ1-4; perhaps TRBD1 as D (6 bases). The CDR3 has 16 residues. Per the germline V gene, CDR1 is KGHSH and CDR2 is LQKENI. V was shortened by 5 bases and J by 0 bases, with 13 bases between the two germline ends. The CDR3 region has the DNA TGTGCCAGCTCAATGACAGGAGCTGCAACTAATGAAAAACTGTTTTTT. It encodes CASSMTGAATNEKLFF.

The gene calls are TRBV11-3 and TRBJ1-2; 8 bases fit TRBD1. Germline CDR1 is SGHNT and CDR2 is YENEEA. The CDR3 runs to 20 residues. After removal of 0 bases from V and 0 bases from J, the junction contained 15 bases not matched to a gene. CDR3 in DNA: TGTGCCAGCAGCTTAGATAAGGGACAGGCGCTGAAAGTAGCTAACTATGGCTACACCTTC. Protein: CASSLDKGQALKVANYGYTF. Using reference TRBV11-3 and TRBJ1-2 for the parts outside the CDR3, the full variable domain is EAGVVQSPRYKIIEKKQPVAFWCNPISGHNTLYWYLQNLGQGPELLIRYENEEAVDDSQLPKDRFSAERLKGVDSTLKIQPAELGDSAVYLCASSLDKGQALKVANYGYTFGSGTRLTVV.

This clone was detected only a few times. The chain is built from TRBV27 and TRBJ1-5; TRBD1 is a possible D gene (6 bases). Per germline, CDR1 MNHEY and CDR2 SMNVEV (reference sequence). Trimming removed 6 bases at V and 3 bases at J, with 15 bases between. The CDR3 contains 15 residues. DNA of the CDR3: TGTGCCAGCAGAAAACAGGGTAGCGACAATCAGCCCCAGCATTTT. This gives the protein CASRKQGSDNQPQHF.

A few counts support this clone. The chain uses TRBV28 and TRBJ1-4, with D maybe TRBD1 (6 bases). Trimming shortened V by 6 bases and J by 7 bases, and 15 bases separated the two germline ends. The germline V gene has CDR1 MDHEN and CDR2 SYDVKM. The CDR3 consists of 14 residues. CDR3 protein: CASRTGGGSEKLFF. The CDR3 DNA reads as TGTGCCAGCAGGACAGGCGGGGGGTCTGAAAAACTGTTTTTT. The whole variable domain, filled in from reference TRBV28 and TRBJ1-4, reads DVKVTQSSRYLVKRTGEKVFLECVQDMDHENMFWYRQDPGLGLRLIYFSYDVKMKEKGDIPEGYSVSREKKERFSLILESASTNQTSMYLCASRTGGGSEKLFFGSGTQLSVL.

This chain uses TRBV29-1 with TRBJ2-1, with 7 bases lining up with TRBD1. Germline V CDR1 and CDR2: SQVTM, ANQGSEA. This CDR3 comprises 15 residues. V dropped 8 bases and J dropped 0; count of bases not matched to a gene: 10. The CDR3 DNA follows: TGCAGCACAGAGGACAGGCTTAGCTCCTACAATGAGCAGTTCTTC. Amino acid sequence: CSTEDRLSSYNEQFF.

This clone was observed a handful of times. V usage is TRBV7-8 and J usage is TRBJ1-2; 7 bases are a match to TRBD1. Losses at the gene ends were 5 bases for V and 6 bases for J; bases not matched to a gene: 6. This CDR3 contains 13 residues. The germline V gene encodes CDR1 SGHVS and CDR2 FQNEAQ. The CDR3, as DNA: TGTGCCAGCAGCCTTGGGACAGATCATGGCTACACCTTC. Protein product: CASSLGTDHGYTF.

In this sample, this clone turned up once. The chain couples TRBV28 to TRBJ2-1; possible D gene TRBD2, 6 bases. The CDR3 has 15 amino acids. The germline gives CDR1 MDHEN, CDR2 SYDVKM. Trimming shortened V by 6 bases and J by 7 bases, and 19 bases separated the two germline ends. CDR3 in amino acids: CASSPPGLAQNEQFF. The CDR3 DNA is TGTGCCAGCAGCCCCCCGGGACTTGCTCAAAATGAGCAGTTCTTC.

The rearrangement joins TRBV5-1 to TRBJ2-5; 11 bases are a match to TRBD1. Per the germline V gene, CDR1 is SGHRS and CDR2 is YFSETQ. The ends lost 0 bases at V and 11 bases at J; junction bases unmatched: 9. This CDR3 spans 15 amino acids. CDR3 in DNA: TGCGCCAGCAGCTTGGCCCCGGACAGGGGGCAAGAGCAGTACTTC. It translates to CASSLAPDRGQEQYF.